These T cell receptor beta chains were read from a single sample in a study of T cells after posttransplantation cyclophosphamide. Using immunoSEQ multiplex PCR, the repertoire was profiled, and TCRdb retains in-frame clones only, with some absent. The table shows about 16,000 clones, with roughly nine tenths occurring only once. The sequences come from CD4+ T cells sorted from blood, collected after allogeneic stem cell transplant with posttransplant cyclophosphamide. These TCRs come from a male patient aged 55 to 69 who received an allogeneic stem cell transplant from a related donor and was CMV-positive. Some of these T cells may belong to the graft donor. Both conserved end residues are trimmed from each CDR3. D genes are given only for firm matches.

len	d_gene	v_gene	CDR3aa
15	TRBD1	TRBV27	ASSLRSRDSGIGGYT
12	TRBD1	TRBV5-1	ASSFGTGAEKLF
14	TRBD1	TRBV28	ASTPTPGTGVYEQY
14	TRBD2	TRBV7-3	ASSATSGEGTGELF
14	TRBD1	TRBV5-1	ASSLGGQGGLDTQY
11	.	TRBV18	ASSPTTGETQY
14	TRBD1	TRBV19	ASSPRTGRWNTEAF
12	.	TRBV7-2	ASSLGARQETQY
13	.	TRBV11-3	ASSPGGAGNTEAF
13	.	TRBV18	ASSPAGPPAGELF
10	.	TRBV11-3	ASSHYTGELF
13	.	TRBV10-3	AISEGRRGADTQY
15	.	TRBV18	ASSPPLNLLTGYGYT
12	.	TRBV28	ASSPEQGIYEQY
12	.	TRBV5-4	ASSLNSNTGELF
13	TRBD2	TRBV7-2	ASSRSSGSTDTQY
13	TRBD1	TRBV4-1	ASSQVRTGESPLH
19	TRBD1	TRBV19	ASSIFRGDRGRDYPTDTQY
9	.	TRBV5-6	ASSRGMMAF
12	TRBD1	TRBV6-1	ASRDPGQGNTIY
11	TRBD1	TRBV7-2	ASSVTGSYEQY
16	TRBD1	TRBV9	ASSVAGGQLNSGNTIY
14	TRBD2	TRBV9	ASSQSGGLSPDTQY
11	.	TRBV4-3	ASSLGVSAEAF
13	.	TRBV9	ASSVAPARGNEQF
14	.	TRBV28	ASSFRWGVGNSPLH
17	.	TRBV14	ASSTTLPGQSSRAGELF
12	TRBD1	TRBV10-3	AISASGQGYGYT
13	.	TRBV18	ASSLTDGGGGEAF
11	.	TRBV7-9	ASGLLSTDTQY
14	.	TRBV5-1	ASRRDPSGLLDTQY
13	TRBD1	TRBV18	ASSPPGQNNEKLF
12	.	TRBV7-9	ASSPFAVSSPLH
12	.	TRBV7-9	ASTPDPRVGGYT
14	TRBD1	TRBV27	ASSGRDRVLSSPLH
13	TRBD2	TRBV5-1	ASSLNGGYTGELF
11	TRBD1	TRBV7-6	ASSIGQGYEQY
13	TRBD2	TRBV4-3	ASSQVLADPYEQY
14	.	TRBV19	ASSTSSGARTDTQY
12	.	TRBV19	ASHSSGNNEKLF
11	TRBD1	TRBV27	ASSLNHRGGYT
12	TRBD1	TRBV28	ASSLGQGASRYT
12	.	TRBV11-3	ASSLGGGRETQY
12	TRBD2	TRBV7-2	ASSPGLVEISFL
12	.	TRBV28	ASSRGGEVTEAF
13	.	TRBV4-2	ASSQGPRSSYEQY
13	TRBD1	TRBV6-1	ASSERDRGGYGYT
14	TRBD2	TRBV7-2	ASSLVGGGRTDTQY
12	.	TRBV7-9	ASTAEGGWDEQF
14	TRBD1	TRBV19	ASSPGDRGRGETQY
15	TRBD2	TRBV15	ATSRAPSGGALGEQF
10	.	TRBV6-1	ASGRTVGEQY
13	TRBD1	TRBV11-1	ASSSRTGGNYGYT
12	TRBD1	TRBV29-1	SVQGQGSNYGYT
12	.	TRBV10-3	AISETQGNTEAF
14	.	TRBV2	ASSKGSSTANEKLF
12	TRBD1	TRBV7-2	ASSLGTGTREAF
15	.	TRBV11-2	ASSLGPVGGAADTQY
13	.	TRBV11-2	ASSQTEGAKGTQY
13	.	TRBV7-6	ASSLAAGNNYGYT